What follows are 21 T cell receptor beta chains derived from one specimen sequenced in a study of spatial heterogeneity in lung cancer. Time point given: sample taken at primary tumor resection. A single record per CDR3 protein comes from TCRdb applying MiXCR to the 5' RACE reads. The profile shows a few thousand distinct CDR3 sequences, 8.8% of them singletons. Sequenced material: normal lung tissue next to the tumor, taken at surgery. These receptors came from a female donor with early-stage non-small cell lung cancer.

This clonotype has ten or more counts. The rearrangement uses TRBV28 and TRBJ2-2; D gene ambiguous. V lost 5 bases and J 2 bases, leaving 15 bases between the germline ends. CDR1 is MDHEN and CDR2 is SYDVKM in the germline V gene. The CDR3 length is 16 residues. DNA for the CDR3: TGTGCCAGCAGTCCCCCGGGCAGGAAAAACACCGGGGAGCTGTTTTTT. Translating gives CASSPPGRKNTGELFF.

This clonotype is medium-sized (0.01 to 0.1%). The J gene is TRBJ2-5, the V gene TRBV12-3 or TRBV12-4; the match to TRBD2 covers 7 bases. V lost 8 bases, J lost 5 bases, and 5 bases stayed unmatched. This CDR3 contains 12 residues. The CDR3 is CASSTGGETQYF. The CDR3 DNA is TGTGCCAGCTCAACGGGAGGCGAGACCCAGTACTTC.

The rearrangement links TRBV6-5 to TRBJ2-2; D possibly matches TRBD1 or TRBD2 (6 bases each). Deletions cut 6 bases from V and 0 bases from J, with 17 bases between. The CDR3 loop spans 17 amino acids. Germline loops: CDR1 MNHEY, CDR2 SVGAGI. CDR3 nucleotides: TGTGCCAGCAGGGACCATGACGGGGGCCCGAACACCGGGGAGCTGTTTTTT. This sequence encodes CASRDHDGGPNTGELFF.

By share of the sample, this clonotype is medium-sized. The CDR3 region is CASSRDQRGDTQYF. The CDR3 coding sequence is TGCGCCAGCAGCCGGGACCAAAGAGGAGATACGCAGTATTTT. The chain carries TRBV10-1 and TRBJ2-3; D possibly matches TRBD1 or TRBD2 (5 bases each). Trimming took 6 bases from V and 5 from J, leaving 15 bases between them. The CDR3 runs 14 residues. Germline V CDR1 and CDR2: WNHNN, SYGVQD (reference sequence).

The sample holds a few counts of this clonotype. This sequence joins TRBV18 and TRBJ1-4; a weak D match, TRBD1 (5 bases). V lost 4 bases, J lost 0 bases, and 15 bases lay in between. The germline V gene has CDR1 KGHSH and CDR2 LQKENI. The CDR3 is 17 amino acids. CDR3 sequence: CASSLFRDLATNEKLFF. The CDR3 nucleotides are TGTGCCAGCTCACTATTCCGGGACCTTGCAACTAATGAAAAACTGTTTTTT.

This clonotype counts as medium-sized. The rearrangement joins TRBV18 to TRBJ2-1; the D is unclear. The CDR3 is 16 amino acids. Looked up from germline, CDR1 is KGHSH and CDR2 is LQKENI. Trimming stripped 4 bases from V and 0 bases from J, with 13 bases between. CDR3 nucleotides: TGTGCCAGCTCACGCGAGCAACCCTCCTCCTACAATGAGCAGTTCTTC. This gives the protein CASSREQPSSYNEQFF.

This clonotype is medium-sized (0.01 to 0.1%) in the sample. This chain uses TRBV2 with TRBJ1-2; 8 bases are a match to TRBD1. Germline lookup yields CDR1 SNHLY and CDR2 FYNNEI. Trimming took 6 bases from V and 7 from J; bases not matched to a gene: 7. CDR3 size: 13 residues. The CDR3 DNA is TGTGCCAGCAGCCCAGGGGGCTTGGCTGGCTACACCTTC. Amino acid sequence: CASSPGGLAGYTF.

Within the sample, this clonotype is medium-sized. The chain joins TRBV6-1 to TRBJ2-5, with D perhaps TRBD2 (6 bases). The length of the CDR3 is 15 residues. Germline loops: CDR1 MNHNS, CDR2 SASEGT. The V and J ends lost 7 bases and 5 bases respectively, with 20 bases between them. CDR3 DNA sequence: TGTGCCAGCACCCCAAAACCTAGCGTCCGGGAGACCCAGTACTTC. Translation: CASTPKPSVRETQYF.

This clonotype is categorized as medium-sized. The V and J genes are TRBV7-3 and TRBJ2-2; D perhaps matches TRBD2 (5 bases). V was pared by 4 bases and J by 7 bases, with 13 bases between. The CDR3 runs 14 residues. The V gene's germline CDR1 is SGHTA and CDR2 FQGTGA. The CDR3 loop is CASSSALRGGELFF. In nucleotides, the CDR3 is TGTGCCAGCAGCTCTGCCCTTCGGGGCGGGGAGCTGTTTTTT.

This clonotype was counted between two and nine times. The J gene is TRBJ2-5, the V gene TRBV5-4; D unclear. The ends were cut back, 0 bases at V and 1 base at J, with 10 bases in the middle. The CDR3 is 15 amino acids. Germline CDR1 is SGHNT and CDR2 is YYREEE (reference sequence). CDR3 coding DNA: TGTGCCAGCAGCTTGGTGGTAGCCGGCCAAGAGACCCAGTACTTC. Translating gives CASSLVVAGQETQYF.

By share, this clonotype counts as medium-sized (0.01 to 0.1%). The chain couples TRBV6-6 to TRBJ2-2; a weak D match, TRBD2 (6 bases). This CDR3 comprises 15 residues. V lost 8 bases to trimming and J lost 0 bases, with 13 bases between them. Germline V gene data show CDR1 as MNHNY and CDR2 as SVGAGI (reference sequence). The DNA for the CDR3 is TGTGCCAGCCTGGGACGGGACTCGAACACCGGGGAGCTGTTTTTT. Its protein product is CASLGRDSNTGELFF.

This clonotype qualifies as medium-sized. The V call is TRBV20-1, the J call TRBJ2-1; D assignment may be TRBD1 or TRBD2 (5 bases each). CDR3 length equals 12 residues. The V gene's germline CDR1 is DFQATT and CDR2 SNEGSKA (reference sequence). V was trimmed by 7 bases and J by 6 bases, leaving 13 bases between them. The CDR3 sequence is CSVERTINEQFF. The CDR3 nucleotides read TGCAGTGTGGAGCGGACAATCAATGAGCAGTTCTTC.

By share, this clonotype counts as medium-sized. The rearrangement links TRBV12-3 or TRBV12-4 to TRBJ2-1; possible D gene TRBD2, 6 bases. V lost 3 bases to trimming and J lost 0 bases, with 9 bases between them. CDR3 length: 15 amino acids. CDR3 nucleotide sequence: TGTGCCAGCAGTTTGGCGGAGGGCTCCTACAATGAGCAGTTCTTC. Translation: CASSLAEGSYNEQFF.

Sample share makes this clonotype medium-sized. The chain carries TRBV7-2 and TRBJ1-1; D ambiguous. This CDR3 is 14 amino acids long. Trimming removed 1 base at V and 5 bases at J, with 11 bases between. Germline CDR1 reads SGHTA; CDR2 reads FQGNSA. CDR3 sequence reads: CASSLVEGKTEAFF. DNA of the CDR3: TGTGCCAGCAGCTTAGTGGAGGGTAAGACTGAAGCTTTCTTT. The full variable domain, completed using reference TRBV7-2 and TRBJ1-1, is GAGVSQSPSNKVTEKGKDVELRCDPISGHTALYWYRQSLGQGLEFLIYFQGNSAPDKSGLPSDRFSAERTGGSVSTLTIQRTQQEDSAVYLCASSLVEGKTEAFFGQGTRLTVV.

This clonotype is deemed medium-sized. The CDR3 DNA is TGCGCCAGCAGTCCCAGCGTTGGGAACTACAATGAGCAGTTCTTC. Its protein is CASSPSVGNYNEQFF. This chain joins TRBV23-1 and TRBJ2-1; D unresolved. TRBV23-1 is an open reading frame whose function is uncertain. V dropped 4 bases and J dropped 3 bases, with 13 bases sitting between them. This CDR3 has 15 amino acids.

Here the CDR3 DNA reads TGTGCCAGCCGCGCCCCGGACAGGGGGCCCACAGATACGCAGTATTTT. As protein: CASRAPDRGPTDTQYF. The chain uses TRBV6-2 or TRBV6-3 and TRBJ2-3, with 11 bases aligning to TRBD1. Trimming at V came to 8 bases and at J to 2 bases, leaving 9 bases not matched to a gene. Germline V gene sequence: CDR1 MNHEY, CDR2 SVGEGT. This CDR3 is 16 amino acids long.

This clonotype is medium-sized. This sequence joins TRBV5-6 and TRBJ2-3; D remains ambiguous. CDR1 and CDR2 from the germline V gene are SGHDT and YYEEEE. The CDR3 totals 14 residues. V lost 4 bases to trimming and J lost 6 bases, with 15 bases between them. Written as DNA, the CDR3 is TGTGCCAGCAGCCCCGACGGATGGGCGGATACGCAGTATTTT. Amino acid sequence: CASSPDGWADTQYF.

Ten or more counts support this clonotype. The rearrangement uses TRBV27 and TRBJ1-1; D ambiguous. The CDR3 spans 13 residues. CDR1 and CDR2 (germline): MNHEY, SMNVEV (reference sequence). V was shortened by 3 bases and J by 4 bases, with 9 bases between the two germline ends. CDR3 sequence: CASSFDISTEAFF. In DNA, the CDR3 is TGTGCCAGCAGTTTCGACATTTCCACTGAAGCTTTCTTT.

This clonotype showed up many times. The chain has TRBV11-2 and TRBJ1-6; TRBD1 aligns across 7 bases. Germline CDR1 and CDR2: SGHAT and FQNNGV. This CDR3 contains 15 residues. The V and J ends lost 1 base and 8 bases, in that order; junction bases with no gene match: 5. CDR3 protein: CASSLAGQGDSPLHF. In nucleotides, the CDR3 is TGTGCCAGCAGCTTAGCGGGGCAGGGGGATTCACCCCTCCACTTT.

This clonotype was counted many times. The chain carries TRBV6-1 and TRBJ1-6, with D hard to call. V gave up 3 bases and J gave up 10 bases, with 10 bases separating them. Germline V gene lookup returns CDR1 MNHNS and CDR2 SASEGT. The CDR3 totals 13 residues. The CDR3: CASSDQIGSPLHF. CDR3 sequence (DNA): TGTGCCAGCAGTGATCAAATTGGGTCACCCCTCCACTTT.

This clonotype counts as medium-sized (0.01 to 0.1%). J is TRBJ1-6 and V is TRBV12-3 or TRBV12-4, with D possibly being TRBD1 (6 bases). Trimming took off 8 bases at V and 7 bases at J, with 9 bases between the two ends. The CDR3 is 12 residues long. The CDR3: CASSGENSPLHF. CDR3 bases: TGTGCCAGCTCAGGGGAGAATTCACCCCTCCACTTT.